A single T cell receptor (beta chain) is shown here with its context. How the authors handled the data: Amplifying reference gene primers gave estimates of nucleated cell counts. Generated by immunoSEQ multiplex PCR, the TCRdb table keeps only in-frame clones and is missing some. The D gene and trimming were derived from the DNA, and the V and J assignments and clone size from that table. The sample has about 49,000 clones; over 65% are singletons. These data belong to a study of blood T cell repertoires in COVID-19. Study-level information: Samples came from the United States, Italy and Spain, spanning acute and convalescent COVID-19. The analysed material was cDNA or gDNA that came from T cells, B-cell-depleted T cells, or PBMCs.

With 6 bases removed from V and 9 bases from J, the gap between germline ends came to 15 bases. The germline CDR1 and CDR2 sequences are LNHDA and SQIVND (reference sequence). The CDR3 length is 13 residues. This clonotype originated in a woman in her 70s with acute or convalescent COVID-19. Input material: peripheral blood. The chain combines TRBV19 with TRBJ2-1; the D is unclear. CDR3 coding DNA: TGTGCCAGTAGCCGATCGCCGTCTAGTGAGCAGTTCTTC. This translates into CASSRSPSSEQFF.